The clone carrying this TCR beta chain was counted many times. What it recognizes is unknown. The data derive from a study of CD8 T cells in ankylosing spondylitis. Overall study findings and caveats: There were earlier reports of some motif variants in reactive arthritis synovial fluid and blood.

TCRdb re-analysed the 5' RACE reads in MiXCR, keeping a single row per CDR3 protein. The sample yields 200,000 to 300,000 distinct CDR3 sequences, roughly 10% seen once. The CDR3 spans 13 residues. Losses at the gene ends were 2 bases for V and 5 bases for J; bases not matched to a gene: 2. Germline loops: CDR1 DFQATT, CDR2 SNEGSKA (reference sequence). The sequencing sample was made of blood, either unsorted or a sorted T cell fraction (not recorded which). The chain couples TRBV20-1 to TRBJ2-5; 10 bases match TRBD1. The receptor was derived from a male donor with ankylosing spondylitis or in good health (not recorded which). CDR3 amino acids: CSARLGQGETQYF. The CDR3 coding sequence is TGCAGTGCTAGATTGGGACAGGGGGAGACCCAGTACTTC.